These 26 T cell receptor beta chains came from one sample sequenced in a study of T cell clonality in common variable immunodeficiency. Measured with immunoSEQ multiplex PCR; TCRdb has only the in-frame clones, and not every one. This sample includes tens of thousands of clones with no singletons; its ten biggest clones take up 13%. Input material: peripheral blood mononuclear cells. The receptors were gathered from a person between 18 and 69 years old in good health.

As to this clone: The sequence runs out 3 residues before the end of the CDR3; the remainder is reconstructed from the germline J gene. The rearrangement links TRBV11-2 to TRBJ1-2, with 7 bases identical to TRBD1. Per germline, CDR1 SGHAT and CDR2 FQNNGV. The CDR3 is 13 residues long. The CDR3 protein is CASSFPSGGGYTF. The sequenced part of the CDR3 DNA is TGTGCCAGCAGCTTCCCGTCAGGGGGAGGC.

Turning to this clone: With only one base between it and a far larger clone, this is likely a read error. The CDR3 goes on 3 residues after the read ends, and that part is filled in from the germline J gene. This chain uses TRBV2 with TRBJ2-7, with 7 bases that match TRBD1. The V and J ends lost 7 bases and 3 bases, in that order; junction bases with no gene match: 3. Germline values: CDR1 SNHLY, CDR2 FYNNEI. The CDR3 runs 12 residues. The CDR3 sequence: CASTQGDYEQYF. The sequenced part of the CDR3 DNA is TGTGCCAGCACCCAGGGGGACTACGAG.

This clone has ten or more counts. Coverage ceases 3 residues before the CDR3 finishes, and the germline J gene fills in the end. The rearrangement links TRBV5-1 to TRBJ1-4, with D unresolved. V was trimmed by 3 bases and J by 2 bases, leaving 14 bases between them. The CDR3 has 16 amino acids. Germline CDR1 and CDR2: SGHRS and YFSETQ. The CDR3 is CASSSNGFVTNEKLFF. The CDR3 bases that were read are TGCGCCAGCAGCTCTAATGGTTTTGTGACTAATGAAAAA.

This clone was detected many times. The observed sequence ends 3 residues before the CDR3 terminus, with the missing tail filled in from the germline J gene. V usage is TRBV14 and J usage is TRBJ2-1, with TRBD2 as a possible D gene (6 bases). The CDR3 is 16 residues long. Germline loops: CDR1 SGHDN, CDR2 FVKESK. V lost 1 base to trimming and J lost 5 bases, with 15 bases between them. This chain's CDR3 is CASSQVGGTPNNEQFF. CDR3 DNA (partial): TGTGCCAGCAGCCAAGTGGGGGGAACCCCGAACAATGAG.

The sample holds many counts of this clone. Coverage ceases 3 residues before the CDR3 finishes, and the germline J gene fills in the end. This sequence joins TRBV2 and TRBJ2-1, with D hard to call. The CDR3 runs to 15 residues. V lost 8 bases to trimming and J lost 9 bases, with 23 bases between them. The germline CDR1 and CDR2 sequences are SNHLY and FYNNEI. The CDR3 loop is CASCSSTVPRSEQFF. CDR3 DNA (partial): TGTGCCAGCTGTTCCTCAACCGTCCCTAGAAGTGAG.

This clone appeared many times. The missing CDR3 end, 3 residues past where the read stops, is filled in from the germline J gene. The chain combines TRBV5-4 with TRBJ1-3, with D unresolved. Trimming cost V 0 bases and J 5 bases, with 9 bases left between them. This CDR3 contains 14 residues. CDR1 is SGHNT and CDR2 is YYREEE in the germline V gene (reference sequence). The part of the CDR3 DNA that was read is TGTGCCAGCAGCTTGGCCGGGTTACGAAACACC. As protein: CASSLAGLRNT. The full CDR3 reads CASSLAGLRNTIYF.

This clone was detected ten times or more. The sequenced fragment ends 3 residues before the CDR3 boundary, so the rest is inferred from the germline J gene. This chain uses TRBV11-3 with TRBJ2-7; possible D gene TRBD1, 6 bases. Deletions cut 2 bases from V and 0 bases from J, with 8 bases between. CDR1 is SGHNT, CDR2 YENEEA, per germline. CDR3 length: 14 amino acids. Partial CDR3 DNA: TGTGCCAGCAGCTTACAGGGGATCTCCTACGAG. This encodes CASSLQGISYE. The whole CDR3 protein reads CASSLQGISYEQYF.

This clone was observed many times. Read data end 3 residues before the CDR3 end; the end is taken from the germline J gene. This rearrangement joins TRBV4-1 to TRBJ2-1; 7 nucleotides agree with TRBD1. The CDR3 runs to 17 residues. The junction had 12 bases not matched to a gene; V was cut back by 4 bases and J by 3 bases. Germline loops: CDR1 MGHRA, CDR2 YSYEKL. Partial CDR3 DNA: TGCGCCAGCAGCCTTGCGGCCTCAGGGGGATTCTACAATGAG. It encodes CASSLAASGGFYNE. The whole CDR3 protein reads CASSLAASGGFYNEQFF.

This clone has at least ten counts. The CDR3 reads CASSTRLSGYYEQYF. The part of the CDR3 DNA that was read is TGTGCCAGCAGCACCCGACTAAGCGGCTACTACGAG. J is TRBJ2-7 and V is TRBV7-2; D is perhaps TRBD2 (5 bases). The CDR3 end falls 3 residues outside the read, so it is completed with the germline J gene. CDR3 length: 15 amino acids. Deletions cut 5 bases from V and 3 bases from J, with 17 bases between. CDR1 and CDR2 (germline): SGHTA, FQGNSA.

This clone was seen a few times. Read sequence stops 3 residues before the CDR3 end, and the germline J gene provides the missing end. The V gene is TRBV7-8, the J gene TRBJ1-4, with 8 nucleotides matching TRBD1. The CDR3 totals 14 residues. Germline-derived CDR1 and CDR2 are SGHVS and FQNEAQ. The V and J ends lost 6 bases and 5 bases, in that order; junction bases with no gene match: 5. The sequenced part of the CDR3 DNA is TGTGCCAGCAGGCGCGGGACAGGCAATGAAAAA. Protein sequence: CASRRGTGNEK. The whole CDR3 sequence reads CASRRGTGNEKLFF. The complete variable domain, with remaining parts taken from reference TRBV7-8 and TRBJ1-4, reads GAGVSQSPRYKVAKRGQDVALRCDPISGHVSLFWYQQALGQGPEFLTYFQNEAQLDKSGLPSDRFFAERPEGSVSTLKIQRTQQEDSAVYLCASRRGTGNEKLFFGSGTQLSVL.

This clone has at least ten counts. From the germline J gene comes the end of the CDR3, since the read stops 3 residues before it. The chain couples TRBV10-3 to TRBJ2-1; weak D call: TRBD1 (5 bases). The ends were cut back, 0 bases at V and 6 bases at J, with 12 bases in the middle. CDR3 length: 15 amino acids. Looked up from germline, CDR1 is ENHRY and CDR2 is SYGVKD. CDR3 in amino acids: CAISESAGKGNEQFF. The DNA read from the CDR3 is TGTGCCATCAGTGAGTCCGCAGGGAAGGGCAATGAG.

This clone was counted a few times. An end of the junction differs from the germline gene, which may be a read error. The CDR3 end is not reached by the read, which stops 3 residues before it; the germline J gene fills it in. The sample holds other DNA sequences that translate to the same CDR3. The rearrangement links TRBV7-9 to TRBJ1-2; D might be TRBD1 (6 bases). The CDR3 extends over 15 amino acids. Germline CDR1 SEHNR, CDR2 FQNEAQ (reference sequence). The CDR3 loop reads CASSSRGGANYGYTF. Incomplete CDR3 DNA: TGTGCCAGCAGCTCCCGTGGGGGCGCGAACTATGGA. Combining the CDR3 with reference TRBV7-9 and TRBJ1-2 gives the whole variable domain DTGVSQNPRHKITKRGQNVTFRCDPISEHNRLYWYRQTLGQGPEFLTYFQNEAQLEKSRLLSDRFSAERPKGSFSTLEIQRTEQGDSAMYLCASSSRGGANYGYTFGSGTRLTVV.

This clone was found many times. From the germline J gene comes the end of the CDR3, since the read stops 3 residues before it. The chain couples TRBV19 to TRBJ1-3, with D tentatively TRBD1 (5 bases). The V gene lost 7 bases and the J gene lost 1 base, with 14 bases spanning the gap. Germline-derived CDR1 and CDR2 are LNHDA and SQIVND (reference sequence). The CDR3 totals 15 residues. This CDR3 is CASTETDSSGNTIYF. Incomplete CDR3 DNA: TGTGCCAGTACTGAGACAGATTCTTCTGGAAACACC.

Note on this clone: Read coverage stops 3 residues before the CDR3 terminus; the germline J gene supplies the remainder. The V call is TRBV7-2, the J call TRBJ2-5; D remains unclear. Germline CDR1 SGHTA, CDR2 FQGNSA. The CDR3 runs to 12 residues. V gave up 4 bases and J gave up 7 bases, with 10 bases separating them. The CDR3 is CASSSTDRTQYF. The part of the CDR3 DNA that was read is TGTGCCAGCAGCTCCACCGATAGGACC.

Concerning this clone itself: The read is 3 residues too short to cover the CDR3 end, so that end is filled in from the germline J gene. The chain carries TRBV2 and TRBJ2-7; D is possibly TRBD2 (6 bases). V shed 10 bases and J shed 6 bases, with 16 bases lying between them. This CDR3 comprises 12 residues. The germline gives CDR1 SNHLY, CDR2 FYNNEI. The CDR3 loop is CATSGTPSEQYF. CDR3 DNA (partial): TGTGCCACCTCGGGGACTCCCAGCGAG.

Points on this clone: Coverage ceases 3 residues before the CDR3 finishes, and the germline J gene fills in the end. This chain joins TRBV20-1 and TRBJ2-5; 7 bases agree with TRBD2. The CDR3 totals 13 residues. Germline V CDR1 and CDR2: DFQATT, SNEGSKA (reference sequence). V was clipped by 3 bases and J by 5 bases; unmatched bases: 6. The CDR3 sequence is CSARAGVGETQYF. CDR3 DNA, as far as it was read: TGCAGTGCTAGGGCGGGGGTCGGGGAGACC.

Concerning this clone itself: The read ends 3 residues early relative to the CDR3; the germline J gene fills the gap. The chain links TRBV19 to TRBJ2-3; 8 bases line up with TRBD1. Germline V CDR1 and CDR2: LNHDA, SQIVND (reference sequence). The CDR3 is 16 amino acids. CDR3 DNA (partial): TGTGCCAGTAGTATAGGTCGGGGGACAGGCCCTCTGCCG. This gives the protein CASSIGRGTGPLP. The full CDR3 reads CASSIGRGTGPLPQYF.

This clone turned up a few times. Read coverage stops 3 residues before the CDR3 terminus; the germline J gene supplies the remainder. The chain uses TRBV7-9 and TRBJ1-5, with a tentative D call TRBD1 (5 bases). CDR1 is SEHNR, CDR2 FQNEAQ, per germline (reference sequence). The V and J ends lost 5 bases and 6 bases respectively, with 17 bases between them. This CDR3 is built from 15 residues. This chain's CDR3 is CASSREGQGGQPQHF. CDR3 DNA (partial): TGTGCCAGCAGCCGTGAGGGTCAGGGTGGTCAGCCC.

This clone was seen many times. The CDR3 end lies 3 residues beyond the end of the read and is filled in from the germline J gene. This rearrangement joins TRBV20-1 to TRBJ2-1; 9 bases line up with TRBD2. This CDR3 has 15 residues. The germline V gene encodes CDR1 DFQATT and CDR2 SNEGSKA (reference sequence). With 1 base clipped from V and 4 bases from J, the junction kept 5 bases outside the gene matches. The CDR3 bases that were read are TGCAGTGCTAGAGGTCTTGCGGGGGGGTACAATGAG. Protein sequence: CSARGLAGGYNE. The complete CDR3 protein is CSARGLAGGYNEQFF.

This clone was recorded many times. The CDR3 is cut off 3 residues early in the read; its end comes from the germline J gene. This chain connects TRBV20-1 to TRBJ1-5; possibly TRBD1 for D (5 bases). The V end lost 5 bases, the J end lost 8 bases, and 22 bases lay between the germline ends. CDR3 length equals 15 residues. Germline CDR1 DFQATT, CDR2 SNEGSKA (reference sequence). The CDR3 region is CSAQGAGNYFKPQHF. CDR3 bases read: TGCAGTGCTCAAGGGGCTGGGAACTATTTTAAGCCC.

This clone was counted only a few times. Sequencing ends 3 residues short of the CDR3 end; the germline J gene provides the rest. The V gene is TRBV10-3, the J gene TRBJ2-7, with 8 bases lining up with TRBD1. Germline CDR1 and CDR2: ENHRY and SYGVKD. Losses at the gene ends were 0 bases for V and 2 bases for J; bases not matched to a gene: 6. The CDR3 totals 16 residues. CDR3 DNA (partial): TGTGCCATCAGTGAGTCGATTCAGGGGGCCGCCTACGAG. As protein: CAISESIQGAAYE. The whole CDR3 protein reads CAISESIQGAAYEQYF.

As for this clone: The CDR3 end falls 3 residues outside the read, so it is completed with the germline J gene. The chain has TRBV7-9 and TRBJ2-7, with D possibly TRBD1 on 6 matching bases. CDR3 length: 13 residues. Looked up from germline, CDR1 is SEHNR and CDR2 is FQNEAQ (reference sequence). V lost 1 base, J lost 6 bases, and 10 bases lay in between. The sequenced CDR3 bases are TGTGCCAGCAGCTTAGGACAGGTATTCGAG. Translated, it gives CASSLGQVFE. The full CDR3 protein is CASSLGQVFEQYF.

Points on this clone: The DNA ends 3 residues before the CDR3 does, and the rest of the CDR3 is filled in from the germline J gene. This chain joins TRBV20-1 and TRBJ2-7, with 8 bases aligning to TRBD2. The CDR3 consists of 15 residues. CDR1 and CDR2 (germline): DFQATT, SNEGSKA (reference sequence). Trimming removed 1 base from V and 0 bases from J; junction bases left unmatched: 5. The CDR3 is CSARGTGGLSYEQYF. The covered CDR3 bases are TGCAGTGCTAGAGGCACGGGGGGGCTCTCCTACGAG.

By sample share, this clone is medium-sized. The read terminates 3 residues ahead of where the CDR3 ends, so the germline J gene completes it. The chain uses TRBV2 and TRBJ1-5; D perhaps matches TRBD1 (5 bases). Germline CDR1 and CDR2: SNHLY and FYNNEI. The CDR3 is made up of 14 amino acids. V lost 6 bases and J lost 0, with 9 bases in between. CDR3 bases read: TGTGCCAGCAGCGACAGCTATAGCAATCAGCCC. It specifies CASSDSYSNQP. The entire CDR3 protein is CASSDSYSNQPQHF.

This clone was detected a few times. The read terminates 3 residues ahead of where the CDR3 ends, so the germline J gene completes it. The rearrangement links TRBV7-6 to TRBJ1-4, with 7 bases identical to TRBD1. The V gene's germline CDR1 is SGHVS and CDR2 FNYEAQ. CDR3 length: 15 amino acids. V was clipped by 5 bases and J by 3 bases; unmatched bases: 6. Incomplete CDR3 DNA: TGTGCCAGCAGCCCAGAGACAGGGCCTAATGAAAAA. Its translation: CASSPETGPNEK. The complete CDR3 reads CASSPETGPNEKLFF.

This clone was seen many times. Read sequence stops 3 residues before the CDR3 end, and the germline J gene provides the missing end. V and J are TRBV7-9 and TRBJ2-1, with D possibly being TRBD2 (5 bases). Germline V gene lookup returns CDR1 SEHNR and CDR2 FQNEAQ (reference sequence). Trimming took off 4 bases at V and 4 bases at J, with 14 bases between the two ends. The CDR3 is made up of 15 amino acids. The part of the CDR3 DNA that was read is TGTGCCAGCAGCTATAGCGAGACCCCGTACAATGAG. Its translation: CASSYSETPYNE. The whole CDR3 region reads CASSYSETPYNEQFF.